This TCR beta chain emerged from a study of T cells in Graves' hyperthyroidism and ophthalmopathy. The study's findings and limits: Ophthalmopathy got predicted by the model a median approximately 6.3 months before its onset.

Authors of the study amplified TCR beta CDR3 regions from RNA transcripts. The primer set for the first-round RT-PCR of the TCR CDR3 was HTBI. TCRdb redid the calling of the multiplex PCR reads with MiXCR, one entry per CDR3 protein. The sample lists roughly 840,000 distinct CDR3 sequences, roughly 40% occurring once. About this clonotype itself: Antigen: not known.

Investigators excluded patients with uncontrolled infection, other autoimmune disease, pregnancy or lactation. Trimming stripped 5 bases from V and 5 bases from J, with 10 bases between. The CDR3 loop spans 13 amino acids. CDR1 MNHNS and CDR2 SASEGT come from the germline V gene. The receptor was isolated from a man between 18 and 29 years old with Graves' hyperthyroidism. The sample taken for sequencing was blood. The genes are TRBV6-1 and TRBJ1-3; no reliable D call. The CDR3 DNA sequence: TGTGCCAGCAGTCCCTTTGACCGAAACACCATATATTTT. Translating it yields CASSPFDRNTIYF.